These T cell receptor beta chains were read from a single sample in a study of shared clonotypes between healthy human individuals. Libraries were prepared by immunoSEQ multiplex PCR; TCRdb keeps only in-frame clonotypes and omits some of them. The sample lists about 2 million clones, roughly 94% occurring once. The sample taken for sequencing was naive CD8+ T cells sorted from blood. These receptors were taken from a man in his late teens or twenties in good health. The CDR3 runs from the conserved cysteine through the conserved F or W. D genes are given only for firm matches. Size tells how often a clone was seen (once, few, many) or the class of an expanded clone, and some rows leave it out.

J,D,V,size,length,CDR3,DNA
TRBJ1-2,TRBD1,TRBV29-1,.,14,CSVVGDRGDYGYTF,TGCAGCGTTGTCGGGGACAGGGGGGACTATGGCTACACCTTC
TRBJ2-5,.,TRBV7-9,.,13,CASSFPSTETQYF,TGTGCCAGCAGCTTCCCTTCGACGGAGACCCAGTACTTC
TRBJ1-3,.,TRBV6-6,.,14,CASSYRGGGNTIYF,TGTGCCAGCAGTTACAGGGGCGGCGGAAACACCATATATTTT
TRBJ2-3,TRBD1,TRBV5-1,.,14,CASSSGTGLNTQYF,TGCGCCAGCAGCTCCGGGACAGGGCTGAATACGCAGTATTTT
TRBJ2-5,.,TRBV5-1,.,14,CASSLDGPQETQYF,TGCGCCAGCAGCTTAGACGGGCCTCAAGAGACCCAGTACTTC
TRBJ2-7,.,TRBV6-1,.,13,CASWAGGLGEQYF,TGTGCCAGCTGGGCCGGGGGCTTGGGTGAGCAGTACTTC
TRBJ1-2,.,TRBV27,.,12,CASSYDGYGYTF,TGTGCCAGCAGTTATGACGGCTATGGCTACACCTTC
TRBJ1-6,.,TRBV19,.,15,CASSWGTLDNSPLHF,TGTGCCAGTAGTTGGGGGACCCTAGATAATTCACCCCTCCACTTT
TRBJ1-1,TRBD1,TRBV4-1,.,15,CASSARDRGNTEAFF,TGCGCCAGCAGCGCACGGGACAGGGGAAACACTGAAGCTTTCTTT
TRBJ1-1,TRBD1,TRBV7-9,.,15,CASSLAPQGVTEAFF,TGTGCCAGCAGCTTAGCGCCCCAGGGGGTCACTGAAGCTTTCTTT
TRBJ2-7,.,TRBV9,.,14,CASSPTTYGVEQYF,TGTGCCAGCAGCCCTACGACTTATGGCGTCGAGCAGTACTTC
TRBJ1-2,.,TRBV4-1,.,15,CASSQGDRPHGGYTF,TGCGCCAGCAGCCAGGGAGACAGGCCCCACGGGGGCTACACCTTC
TRBJ2-3,.,TRBV13,.,15,CASSLRQRSTDTQYF,TGTGCCAGCAGCTTACGCCAGCGGAGCACAGATACGCAGTATTTT
TRBJ1-1,.,TRBV27,.,15,CASSLSTEGWTEAFF,TGTGCCAGCAGTTTATCGACGGAGGGGTGGACTGAAGCTTTCTTT
TRBJ1-3,.,TRBV29-1,.,12,CSVEVGHDTIYF,TGCAGCGTTGAAGTGGGTCACGACACCATATATTTT
TRBJ2-7,.,TRBV29-1,.,13,CSVDAGQTYEQYF,TGCAGCGTTGATGCAGGGCAGACCTACGAGCAGTACTTC
TRBJ2-3,.,TRBV9,.,12,CASSTYADTQYF,TGTGCCAGCAGCACTTATGCAGATACGCAGTATTTT
TRBJ2-4,TRBD1,TRBV12-5,.,16,CASGLHTGGGKNIQYF,TGTGCTAGTGGGCTACATACAGGGGGCGGCAAAAACATTCAGTACTTC
TRBJ2-7,TRBD2,TRBV4-1,.,15,CASSPIWGGKYEQYF,TGCGCCAGCAGCCCCATCTGGGGGGGGAAATACGAGCAGTACTTC
TRBJ2-7,.,TRBV27,.,13,CASSAGRGYEQYF,TGTGCCAGCAGTGCCGGACGGGGCTACGAGCAGTACTTC
TRBJ2-4,.,TRBV15,.,15,CATSRVAEGKNIQYF,TGTGCCACCAGCAGAGTTGCAGAGGGCAAAAACATTCAGTACTTC
TRBJ2-1,TRBD2,TRBV7-8,.,17,CASSQGLAGALGVEQFF,TGTGCCAGCAGCCAAGGACTAGCGGGGGCCCTTGGCGTTGAGCAGTTCTTC
TRBJ2-2,TRBD2,TRBV2,.,16,CASIFSGGMNTGELFF,TGTGCCAGCATATTCAGCGGGGGGATGAACACCGGGGAGCTGTTTTTT
TRBJ1-4,.,TRBV11-2,.,15,CASSFNSRGDEKLFF,TGTGCCAGCAGCTTTAATTCCAGGGGCGATGAAAAACTGTTTTTT
TRBJ2-1,.,TRBV9,once,14,CASGGVPQFHEQFF,TGTGCCTCGGGCGGGGTACCACAGTTCCATGAGCAGTTCTTC
TRBJ2-1,TRBD1,TRBV5-1,.,17,CASSLGLQGSSYNEQFF,TGCGCCAGCAGCTTGGGCCTACAGGGGAGCTCCTACAATGAGCAGTTCTTC
TRBJ1-5,.,TRBV10-3,.,12,CAISDGNQPQHF,TGTGCCATCAGTGATGGTAATCAGCCCCAGCATTTT
TRBJ2-7,.,TRBV4-1,.,16,CASSQYAPGPDNEQYF,TGCGCCAGCAGCCAATACGCCCCGGGGCCGGACAACGAGCAGTACTTC
TRBJ2-3,TRBD1,TRBV28,.,15,CASSLTGWDTDTQYF,TGTGCCAGCAGTTTGACAGGGTGGGACACAGATACGCAGTATTTT
TRBJ1-1,.,TRBV6-9,.,13,CASSYSIQGEAFF,TGTGCCAGCAGTTATTCCATCCAGGGTGAAGCTTTCTTT
TRBJ2-2,.,TRBV30,.,12,CAWMGTTGELFF,TGTGCCTGGATGGGGACCACCGGGGAGCTGTTTTTT
TRBJ2-3,.,TRBV4-1,.,16,CASSQVSGPYTDTQYF,TGCGCCAGCAGCCAAGTCAGCGGTCCCTACACAGATACGCAGTATTTT
TRBJ2-7,.,TRBV6-5,.,14,CASISGTLPYEQYF,TGTGCCAGCATCTCCGGGACACTTCCCTACGAGCAGTACTTC
TRBJ2-1,TRBD2,TRBV28,once,15,CASSFRGGSYNEQFF,TGTGCCAGCAGTTTTCGGGGGGGGTCCTACAATGAGCAGTTCTTC
TRBJ2-7,.,TRBV25-1,.,13,CASSARLSYEQYF,TGTGCCAGCAGTGCGCGCCTCTCCTACGAGCAGTACTTC